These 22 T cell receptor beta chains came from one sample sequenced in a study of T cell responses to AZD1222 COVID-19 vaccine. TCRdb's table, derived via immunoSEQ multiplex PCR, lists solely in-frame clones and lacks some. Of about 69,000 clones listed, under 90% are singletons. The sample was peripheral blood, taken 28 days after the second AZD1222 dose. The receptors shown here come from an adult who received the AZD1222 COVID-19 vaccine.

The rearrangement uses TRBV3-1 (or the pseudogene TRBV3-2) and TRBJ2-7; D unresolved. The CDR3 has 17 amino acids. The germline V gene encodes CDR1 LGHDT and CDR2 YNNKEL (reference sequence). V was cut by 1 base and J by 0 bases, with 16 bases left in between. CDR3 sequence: CASSQAESGADSYEQYF. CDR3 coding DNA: TGTGCCAGCAGCCAAGCAGAGTCGGGCGCAGACTCCTACGAGCAGTACTTC.

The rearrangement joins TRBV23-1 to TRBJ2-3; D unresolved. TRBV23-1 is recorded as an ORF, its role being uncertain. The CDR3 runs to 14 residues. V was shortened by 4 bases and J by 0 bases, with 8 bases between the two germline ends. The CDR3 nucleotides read TGCGCCAGCAGTCCAAGACCTAGCACAGATACGCAGTATTTT. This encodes CASSPRPSTDTQYF.

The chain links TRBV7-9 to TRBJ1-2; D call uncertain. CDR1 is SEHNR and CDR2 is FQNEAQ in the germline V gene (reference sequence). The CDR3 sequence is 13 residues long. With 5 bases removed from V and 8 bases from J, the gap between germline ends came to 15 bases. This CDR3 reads CASSQSTGDGYTF. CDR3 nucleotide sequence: TGTGCCAGCAGCCAAAGCACGGGAGACGGCTACACCTTC.

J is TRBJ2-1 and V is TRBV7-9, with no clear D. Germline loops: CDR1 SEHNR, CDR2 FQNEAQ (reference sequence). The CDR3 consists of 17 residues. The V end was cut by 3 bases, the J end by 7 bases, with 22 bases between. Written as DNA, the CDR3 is TGTGCCAGCAGCTTGGGCGCTTTGGCAGAAGTAGGGAATGAGCAGTTCTTC. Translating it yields CASSLGALAEVGNEQFF. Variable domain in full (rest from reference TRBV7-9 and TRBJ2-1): DTGVSQNPRHKITKRGQNVTFRCDPISEHNRLYWYRQTLGQGPEFLTYFQNEAQLEKSRLLSDRFSAERPKGSFSTLEIQRTEQGDSAMYLCASSLGALAEVGNEQFFGPGTRLTVL.

The CDR3 protein is CASSKGGGYNEQFF. The CDR3 DNA sequence: TGTGCCAGCAGCAAGGGGGGGGGTTACAATGAGCAGTTCTTC. The chain combines TRBV3-1 (or the pseudogene TRBV3-2) with TRBJ2-1; D possibly corresponds to TRBD2 (7 bases). Germline V gene sequence: CDR1 LGHDT, CDR2 YNNKEL (reference sequence). The ends were cut back, 5 bases at V and 4 bases at J, with 12 bases in the middle. This CDR3 region has 14 residues.

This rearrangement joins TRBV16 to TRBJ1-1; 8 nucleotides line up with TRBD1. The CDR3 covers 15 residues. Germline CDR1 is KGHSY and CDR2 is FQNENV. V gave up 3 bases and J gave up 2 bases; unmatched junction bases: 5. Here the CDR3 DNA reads TGTGCCAGCAGCCACCGGACAGGGAGAAACACTGAAGCTTTCTTT. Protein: CASSHRTGRNTEAFF. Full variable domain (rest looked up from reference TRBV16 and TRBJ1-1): GEEVAQTPKHLVRGEGQKAKLYCAPIKGHSYVFWYQQVLKNEFKFLISFQNENVFDETGMPKERFSAKCLPNSPCSLEIQATKLEDSAVYFCASSHRTGRNTEAFFGQGTRLTVV.

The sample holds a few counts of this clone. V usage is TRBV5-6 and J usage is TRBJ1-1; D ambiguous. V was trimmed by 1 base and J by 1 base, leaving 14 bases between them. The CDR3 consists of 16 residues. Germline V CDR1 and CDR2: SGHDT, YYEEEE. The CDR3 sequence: CASSLIWQNKNTEAFF. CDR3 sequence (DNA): TGTGCCAGCAGCTTGATATGGCAGAACAAGAACACTGAAGCTTTCTTT.

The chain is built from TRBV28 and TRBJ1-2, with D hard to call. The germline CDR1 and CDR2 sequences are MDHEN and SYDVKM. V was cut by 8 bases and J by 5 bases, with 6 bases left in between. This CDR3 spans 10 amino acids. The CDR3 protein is CASYYYGYTF. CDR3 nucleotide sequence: TGTGCCAGCTACTATTATGGCTACACCTTC.

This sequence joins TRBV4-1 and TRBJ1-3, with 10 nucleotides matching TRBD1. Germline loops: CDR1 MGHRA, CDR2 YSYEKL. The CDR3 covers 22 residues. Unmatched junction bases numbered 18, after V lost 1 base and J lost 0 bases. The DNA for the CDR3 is TGCGCCAGCAGCCAAGGCAGGTGGGGGCGGGGACAGGGGTCAACCTCTGGAAACACCATATATTTT. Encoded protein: CASSQGRWGRGQGSTSGNTIYF.

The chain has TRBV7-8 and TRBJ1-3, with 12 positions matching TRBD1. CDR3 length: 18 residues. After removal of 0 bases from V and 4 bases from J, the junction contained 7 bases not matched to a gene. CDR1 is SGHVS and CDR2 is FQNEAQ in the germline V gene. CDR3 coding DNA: TGTGCCAGCAGCTTAGCGGGGGGACAGGGGGCGCCGGGAAACACCATATATTTT. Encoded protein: CASSLAGGQGAPGNTIYF.

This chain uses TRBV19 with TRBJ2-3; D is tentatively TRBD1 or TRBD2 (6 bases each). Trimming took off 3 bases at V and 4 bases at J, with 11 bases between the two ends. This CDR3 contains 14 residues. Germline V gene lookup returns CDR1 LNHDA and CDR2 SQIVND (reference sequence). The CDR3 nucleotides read TGTGCCAGTAGTATTTCGGGGGCCCCAGATACGCAGTATTTT. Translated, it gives CASSISGAPDTQYF.

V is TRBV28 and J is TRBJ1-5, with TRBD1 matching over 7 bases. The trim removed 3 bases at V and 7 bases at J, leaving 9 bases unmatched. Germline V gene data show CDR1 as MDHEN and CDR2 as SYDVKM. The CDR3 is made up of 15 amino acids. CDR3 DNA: TGTGCCAGCAGTTTGGAGGGGGCTTGGAGGCAGCCCCAGCATTTT. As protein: CASSLEGAWRQPQHF.

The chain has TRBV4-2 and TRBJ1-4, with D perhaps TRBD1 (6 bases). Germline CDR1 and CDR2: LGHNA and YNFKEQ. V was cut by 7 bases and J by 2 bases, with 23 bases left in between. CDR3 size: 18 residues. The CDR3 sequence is CASNLEPPRGATNEKLFF. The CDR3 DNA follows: TGTGCCAGCAACCTAGAACCTCCGCGGGGGGCCACTAATGAAAAACTGTTTTTT.

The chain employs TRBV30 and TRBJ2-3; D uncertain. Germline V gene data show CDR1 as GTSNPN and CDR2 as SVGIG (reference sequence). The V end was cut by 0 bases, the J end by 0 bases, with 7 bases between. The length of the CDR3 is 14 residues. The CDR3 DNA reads TGTGCCTGGAGTGTCAAGGGTAGCACAGATACGCAGTATTTT. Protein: CAWSVKGSTDTQYF.

CDR3 region: CATGQDNTGTEAFF. CDR3 coding DNA: TGTGCCACGGGACAGGATAATACGGGCACTGAAGCTTTCTTT. V gene TRBV10-3 combines with J gene TRBJ1-1; 8 nucleotides agree with TRBD1. The V segment lost 10 bases and the J segment 4 bases; nucleotides outside the gene matches: 11. The CDR3 consists of 14 residues. The germline gives CDR1 ENHRY, CDR2 SYGVKD.

CDR3 sequence (DNA): TGTGCCATCAGTGAGTGGGACACTGAAGCTTTCTTT. Translation: CAISEWDTEAFF. This chain joins TRBV10-3 and TRBJ1-1; no clear D gene. The CDR3 spans 12 residues. The germline V and J ends were trimmed by 1 base and 3 bases, with 3 bases remaining between them. Per the germline V gene, CDR1 is ENHRY and CDR2 is SYGVKD.

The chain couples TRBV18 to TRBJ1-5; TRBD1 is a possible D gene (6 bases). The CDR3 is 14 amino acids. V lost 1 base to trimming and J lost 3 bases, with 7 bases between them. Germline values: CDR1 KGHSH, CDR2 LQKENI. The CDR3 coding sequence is TGTGCCAGCTCACCACAGGGGGACAATCAGCCCCAGCATTTT. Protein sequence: CASSPQGDNQPQHF.

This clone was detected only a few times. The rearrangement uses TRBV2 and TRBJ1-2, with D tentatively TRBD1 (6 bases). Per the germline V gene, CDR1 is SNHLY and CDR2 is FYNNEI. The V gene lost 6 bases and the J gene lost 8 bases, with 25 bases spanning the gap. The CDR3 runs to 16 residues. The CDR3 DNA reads TGTGCCAGCAGCGACCCCGGGACACCGTCGGATTTGGGCTACACCTTC. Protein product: CASSDPGTPSDLGYTF.

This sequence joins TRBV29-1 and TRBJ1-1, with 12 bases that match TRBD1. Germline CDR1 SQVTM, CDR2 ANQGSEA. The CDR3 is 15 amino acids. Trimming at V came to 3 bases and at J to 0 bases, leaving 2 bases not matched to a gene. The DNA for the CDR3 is TGCAGCGTTGAGGGGACAGGGGGCTTGAACACTGAAGCTTTCTTT. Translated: CSVEGTGGLNTEAFF.

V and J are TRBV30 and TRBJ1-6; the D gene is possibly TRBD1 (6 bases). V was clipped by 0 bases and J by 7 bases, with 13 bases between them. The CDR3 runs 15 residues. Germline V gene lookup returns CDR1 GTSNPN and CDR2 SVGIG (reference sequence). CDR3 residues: CAWSVRDRQNSPLHF. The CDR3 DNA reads TGTGCCTGGAGTGTAAGAGACAGGCAAAATTCACCCCTCCACTTT. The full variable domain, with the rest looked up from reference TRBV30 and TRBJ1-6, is SQTIHQWPATLVQPVGSPLSLECTVEGTSNPNLYWYRQAAGRGLQLLFYSVGIGQISSEVPQNLSASRPQDRQFILSSKKLLLSDSGFYLCAWSVRDRQNSPLHFGNGTRLTVT.

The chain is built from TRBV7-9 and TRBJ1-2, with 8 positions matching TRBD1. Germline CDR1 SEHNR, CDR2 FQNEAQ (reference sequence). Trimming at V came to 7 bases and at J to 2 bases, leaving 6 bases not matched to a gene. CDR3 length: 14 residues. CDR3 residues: CASNTGGSNYGYTF. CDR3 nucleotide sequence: TGTGCCAGCAACACAGGGGGTTCCAACTATGGCTACACCTTC.

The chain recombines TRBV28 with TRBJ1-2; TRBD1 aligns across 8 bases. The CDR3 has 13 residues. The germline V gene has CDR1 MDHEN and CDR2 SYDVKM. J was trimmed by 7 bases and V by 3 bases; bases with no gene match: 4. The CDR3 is CASSLGQALGYTF. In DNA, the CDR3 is TGTGCCAGCAGTTTGGGACAGGCGCTTGGCTACACCTTC.